Listed here is a single TCR beta chain. The target of this receptor is not known. Base qualities are not recorded, but no much larger clone differs from it by a single base. The intended sense of this specimen's treatment or condition label: in vitro stimulation with specific CMV peptide epitopes to enrich CMV-specific T cells. The sample is drawn from a study of T cell repertoires in cytomegalovirus infection (dated by TCRdb to the late 2010s). Broadly, across the study: Peptide stimulations targeted recently identified HLA-C-restricted CMV epitopes, whose presentation resists viral immunomodulation, together with well-studied HLA-B-restricted epitopes. Because public TCR beta signatures pointed to carriage of CMV infection together with the matching HLA type, the HLA type of each donor mattered for the analysis. Paper-wide results and their limitations: Carriers of CMV infection plus the relevant HLA type were discriminated by the cumulative frequency of public TCR beta family members in the study cohort and in an independent roughly 400-donor cohort. The ex vivo response was dominated by HLA-C-restricted CMV-specific TCR beta clonotypes, which also provided the single most frequent clonotype in two of eight donors.

Reads for this sample came from an Illumina HiSeq 1500. Using fastp trimming at Q25 and MiXCR clonotype assembly, TCRdb reanalyzed the public sequencing data and kept in-frame beta chains. Each CDR3 protein gets just one entry, which takes the most common genes and DNA from the rows behind it. Across this sample there are 700,000 to 950,000 distinct CDR3 sequences, with 30% to 35% seen only once. About an eighth of the sample lies in the top ten. Trimming costs V 5 bases and J 4 bases, and their ends lie 9 bases apart. For CDR1 and CDR2, the germline V gene (reference sequence) lists SGHNT and YYREEE. Taken from cysteine to phenylalanine, the CDR3 has 12 residues. Only CDR3 DNA remains: 36 bases, in frame from the first base.

This sequence was found in a human donor in good health (CMV status not recorded). Some clones in this sample may be carry-over from other donors' samples. This chain joins TRBV5-4 to TRBJ1-2, with TRBD1 tentatively as D gene (6 bases match). The sample here was cultured CD8+ T cells from PBMCs, taken from culture after CMV antigen stimulation. This receptor carries the CDR3 CASRMDSYGYTF. In nucleotide form, the sequence is TGTGCCAGCAGAATGGACAGCTATGGCTACACCTTC.